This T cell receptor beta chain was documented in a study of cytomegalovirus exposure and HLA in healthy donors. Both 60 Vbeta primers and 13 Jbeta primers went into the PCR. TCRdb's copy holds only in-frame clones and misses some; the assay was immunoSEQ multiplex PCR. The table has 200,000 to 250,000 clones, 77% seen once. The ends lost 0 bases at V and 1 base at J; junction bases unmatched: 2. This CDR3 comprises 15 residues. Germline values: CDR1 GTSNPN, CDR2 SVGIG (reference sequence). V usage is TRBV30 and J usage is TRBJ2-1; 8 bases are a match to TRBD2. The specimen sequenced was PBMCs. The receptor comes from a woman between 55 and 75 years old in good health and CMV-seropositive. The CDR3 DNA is TGTGCCTGGAGTGTAACGGGAGGGTCCTACAATGAGCAGTTCTTC. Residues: CAWSVTGGSYNEQFF.